The next 23 T cell receptor beta chains were all read from a single sample in a study of control samples from healthy donors and cancer patients. Only in-frame clones appear in the TCRdb table, and some are missing; sequencing was by immunoSEQ multiplex PCR. The table has approximately 69,000 clones, approximately 89% seen once; the top ten hold 5% to 7%. Sequencing was performed on PBMCs. The receptors were sampled from a man aged 55 to 70 with colorectal cancer.

This chain joins TRBV28 and TRBJ1-2; 8 bases line up with TRBD1. The germline CDR1 and CDR2 sequences are MDHEN and SYDVKM. Germline trimming cut 6 bases from V and 5 bases from J; bases unmatched to any gene: 5. This CDR3 has 13 residues. The CDR3 here is CASSSGGPYGYTF. In nucleotides, the CDR3 is TGTGCCAGCAGCTCAGGGGGCCCTTATGGCTACACCTTC.

The gene calls are TRBV4-2 and TRBJ2-3, with 7 positions matching TRBD2. V trimming: 4 bases; J trimming: 1 base; junction bases outside the gene matches: 5. Germline loops: CDR1 LGHNA, CDR2 YNFKEQ. The CDR3 runs to 15 residues. The CDR3 loop reads CASSPLTSGTDTQYF. CDR3 nucleotide sequence: TGTGCCAGCAGCCCACTTACTAGCGGCACAGATACGCAGTATTTT.

This clone was counted once. V is TRBV29-1 and J is TRBJ1-1; 8 bases fit TRBD1. V trimming: 5 bases; J trimming: 4 bases; junction bases outside the gene matches: 15. The CDR3 sequence is 16 residues long. Germline CDR1 reads SQVTM; CDR2 reads ANQGSEA. The CDR3 DNA reads as TGCAGCGTTCCAATCGGACCGACAGGGGTGAGCACTGAAGCTTTCTTT. This gives the protein CSVPIGPTGVSTEAFF.

The rearrangement links TRBV6-5 to TRBJ2-3; D tentatively reads TRBD1 or TRBD2 (7 bases each). V shed 6 bases and J shed 3 bases, with 13 bases lying between them. CDR3 length: 14 amino acids. Germline CDR1 MNHEY, CDR2 SVGAGI. The CDR3 DNA is TGTGCCAGCAGCCGCAGGGGGGGGACAGATACGCAGTATTTT. Protein: CASSRRGGTDTQYF.

CDR3 nucleotide sequence: TGTGCCAGTAGTAGTCTAGCGGGGATCGAGACCCAGTACTTC. It codes for CASSSLAGIETQYF. V gene TRBV19 combines with J gene TRBJ2-5; TRBD2 aligns across 9 bases. Trimming removed 4 bases from V and 5 bases from J; junction bases left unmatched: 5. The germline CDR1 and CDR2 sequences are LNHDA and SQIVND (reference sequence). The CDR3 loop spans 14 amino acids.

The J gene is TRBJ1-3, the V gene TRBV5-1; a weak D match, TRBD1 (6 bases). The ends were cut back, 4 bases at V and 4 bases at J, with 12 bases in the middle. In germline, CDR1 is SGHRS, CDR2 YFSETQ. The CDR3 has 14 residues. The CDR3 DNA follows: TGCGCCAGCAGCCCGGGAGGGGGAGGAAACACCATATATTTT. Translated, it gives CASSPGGGGNTIYF.

The chain couples TRBV5-6 to TRBJ2-3, with 9 nucleotides matching TRBD2. Germline CDR1 SGHDT, CDR2 YYEEEE. Losses at the gene ends were 7 bases for V and 8 bases for J; bases not matched to a gene: 5. The CDR3 sequence is 12 residues long. CDR3 protein: CASRSRGGTQYF. CDR3 nucleotides: TGTGCCAGCCGATCGCGGGGGGGTACGCAGTATTTT. Based on the CDR3 plus reference TRBV5-6 and TRBJ2-3, the full variable domain is DAGVTQSPTHLIKTRGQQVTLRCSPKSGHDTVSWYQQALGQGPQFIFQYYEEEERQRGNFPDRFSGHQFPNYSSELNVNALLLGDSALYLCASRSRGGTQYFGPGTRLTVL.

The J gene is TRBJ1-2, the V gene TRBV5-5, with D possibly matching TRBD1 (5 bases). Germline CDR1 is SGHKS and CDR2 is YYEKEE (reference sequence). The CDR3 contains 16 residues. Trimming left V 3 bases short and J 2 bases short, with 17 bases between. For the CDR3, the DNA is TGTGCCAGCAGCTCCTGGCAAGGGGTCGAGAACTATGGCTACACCTTC. Translated, it gives CASSSWQGVENYGYTF.

This clone appeared a few times. The chain couples TRBV19 to TRBJ1-5, with D maybe TRBD1 (5 bases). V gave up 3 bases and J gave up 6 bases, with 15 bases separating them. Per the germline V gene, CDR1 is LNHDA and CDR2 is SQIVND (reference sequence). The CDR3 covers 15 residues. CDR3 sequence: CASSMGPRRGQPQHF. In DNA, the CDR3 is TGTGCCAGTAGTATGGGCCCAAGGAGGGGTCAGCCCCAGCATTTT.

The V and J genes are TRBV5-1 and TRBJ2-7; 11 bases align to TRBD2. After removal of 4 bases from V and 7 bases from J, the junction contained 10 bases not matched to a gene. Per germline, CDR1 SGHRS and CDR2 YFSETQ. This CDR3 region has 15 residues. The CDR3: CASSIATSGVGEQYF. The CDR3 bases are TGCGCCAGCAGCATTGCGACTAGCGGGGTGGGTGAGCAGTACTTC.

The chain recombines TRBV10-3 with TRBJ1-1, with TRBD1 matching 9 bases. Germline lookup yields CDR1 ENHRY and CDR2 SYGVKD. The trim removed 4 bases at V and 5 bases at J, leaving 2 bases unmatched. This CDR3 comprises 13 residues. CDR3 in DNA: TGTGCCATCAGTGGACAGGGGGGGACTGAAGCTTTCTTT. It is translated as CAISGQGGTEAFF.

The chain combines TRBV2 with TRBJ2-1, with 8 bases lining up with TRBD1. CDR1 and CDR2 from the germline V gene are SNHLY and FYNNEI. V was clipped by 7 bases and J by 4 bases; unmatched bases: 6. CDR3 length: 14 amino acids. Here the CDR3 DNA reads TGTGCCAGCAAGAGGACAGGGCAATACAATGAGCAGTTCTTC. Protein: CASKRTGQYNEQFF.

The chain carries TRBV27 and TRBJ2-1; TRBD2 aligns across 14 bases. Germline CDR1 is MNHEY and CDR2 is SMNVEV (reference sequence). CDR3 size: 15 residues. With 5 bases clipped from V and 10 bases from J, the junction kept 7 bases outside the gene matches. The CDR3 region has the DNA TGTGCCAGCAGTCCGACTAGCGGGGGGGCGGGGGAGCAGTTCTTC. This sequence encodes CASSPTSGGAGEQFF.

The chain employs TRBV6-6 and TRBJ1-6; the match to TRBD1 covers 10 bases. The CDR3 totals 17 residues. The germline V gene has CDR1 MNHNY and CDR2 SVGAGI (reference sequence). Unmatched junction bases numbered 11, after V lost 5 bases and J lost 7 bases. The CDR3 region has the DNA TGTGCCAGCAGTCGTCTAGGGACAGGGGTCCGGAATTCACCCCTCCACTTT. This gives the protein CASSRLGTGVRNSPLHF.

V is TRBV6-5 and J is TRBJ2-5; D possibly corresponds to TRBD2 (6 bases). Germline values: CDR1 MNHEY, CDR2 SVGAGI. The CDR3 is made up of 14 amino acids. Trimming cost V 6 bases and J 1 base, with 12 bases left between them. The CDR3 loop is CASSGGTLQETQYF. CDR3 bases: TGTGCCAGCAGCGGCGGGACCCTCCAAGAGACCCAGTACTTC.

The chain employs TRBV4-3 and TRBJ1-2; unclear D gene. Trimming pared 0 bases from V and 0 bases from J, leaving 8 bases between. Germline V CDR1 and CDR2: LGHNA, YSLEER. CDR3 size: 15 residues. CDR3 region: CASSQDRRTNYGYTF. The CDR3 DNA follows: TGCGCCAGCAGCCAAGACAGGAGAACTAACTATGGCTACACCTTC.

This clone was recorded only once. V is TRBV28 and J is TRBJ2-2; 8 positions agree with TRBD1. V trimming: 2 bases; J trimming: 7 bases; junction bases outside the gene matches: 6. This CDR3 comprises 15 residues. Germline V gene data show CDR1 as MDHEN and CDR2 as SYDVKM. In nucleotides, the CDR3 is TGTGCCAGCAGTTTAAGGACAGGGTCGGTCGGGGAGCTGTTTTTT. Protein: CASSLRTGSVGELFF.

This rearrangement joins TRBV12-5 to TRBJ1-4, with 7 bases lining up with TRBD1. The CDR3 is 17 amino acids. V lost 0 bases and J lost 1; bases outside the gene matches: 5. The germline CDR1 and CDR2 sequences are LGHNT and FRNRAP. CDR3 nucleotide sequence: TGTGCTAGTGGTTTGGTACGGACAGGCGGAACTAATGAAAAACTGTTTTTT. This sequence encodes CASGLVRTGGTNEKLFF.

The rearrangement uses TRBV3-1 (or the pseudogene TRBV3-2) and TRBJ1-5; TRBD1 agrees at 9 bases. J was trimmed by 3 bases and V by 4 bases; bases with no gene match: 1. CDR1 is LGHDT, CDR2 YNNKEL, per germline (reference sequence). The CDR3 extends over 14 amino acids. The CDR3 bases are TGTGCCAGCAGCCTACAGGGGGCCAATCAGCCCCAGCATTTT. Its protein product is CASSLQGANQPQHF.

V and J are TRBV6-5 and TRBJ2-1, with 10 bases matching TRBD2. Germline CDR1 reads MNHEY; CDR2 reads SVGAGI. This CDR3 spans 15 amino acids. Trimming removed 7 bases from V and 4 bases from J; junction bases left unmatched: 7. CDR3 nucleotides: TGTGCCAGCACTATAGCGGGGGGCCAATACAATGAGCAGTTCTTC. It encodes CASTIAGGQYNEQFF.

The rearrangement links TRBV9 to TRBJ1-5; D might be TRBD1 (6 bases). The ends were cut back, 7 bases at V and 1 base at J, with 12 bases in the middle. Germline V lookup: CDR1 SGDLS, CDR2 YYNGEE. This CDR3 spans 14 amino acids. The CDR3 protein is CASGGRGSNQPQHF. Written as DNA, the CDR3 is TGTGCCAGCGGGGGGCGCGGGAGCAATCAGCCCCAGCATTTT. Drawing the rest from reference TRBV9 and TRBJ1-5, the complete variable domain is DSGVTQTPKHLITATGQRVTLRCSPRSGDLSVYWYQQSLDQGLQFLIQYYNGEERAKGNILERFSAQQFPDLHSELNLSSLELGDSALYFCASGGRGSNQPQHFGDGTRLSIL.

Details on this clone: At the DNA level, this CDR3 is encoded by other sequences in the same sample as well. This sequence joins TRBV30 and TRBJ1-1; perhaps TRBD1 as D (6 bases). Trimming left V 0 bases short and J 7 bases short, with 15 bases between. Germline CDR1 reads GTSNPN; CDR2 reads SVGIG (reference sequence). The CDR3 length is 14 residues. The CDR3 loop reads CAWSVEGGELEAFF. The CDR3 DNA reads TGTGCCTGGAGTGTAGAGGGGGGCGAACTTGAAGCTTTCTTT.

This clone was recorded once. The gene calls are TRBV6-5 and TRBJ2-7; 8 positions agree with TRBD1. The CDR3 runs 13 residues. V lost 5 bases to trimming and J lost 2 bases; unmatched junction nucleotides: 2. From germline, CDR1 is MNHEY and CDR2 SVGAGI. CDR3 region: CASSRTGPYEQYF. The CDR3 nucleotides are TGTGCCAGCAGTCGGACAGGGCCCTACGAGCAGTACTTC.